This T cell receptor (beta chain) was retrieved from a study of T cells in Graves' hyperthyroidism and ophthalmopathy (dated by TCRdb to between 2018 and 2021). With regard to the full study: Peripheral blood was collected at initial diagnosis, before any treatment. After sampling, hyperthyroidism patients received methimazole starting at 30 mg daily, and ophthalmopathy patients received high-dose intravenous methylprednisolone. In addition, the study compared T-cell repertoires in thyroid tissue and in blood from several Graves' hyperthyroidism patients. The paper describes TCR Vbeta CDR3 sequencing of 135 peripheral blood samples, made up of fewer than 50 ophthalmopathy patients, around 73 hyperthyroidism patients and 17 progressor patients. The 100 discovery patients were randomly split 7:3 into training and test sets. Prospective prediction of ophthalmopathy was tested in an independent validation cohort of 18 to 20 hyperthyroidism patients and roughly 16 patients who later progressed to ophthalmopathy. A discovery cohort of roughly 100 patients, roughly 43 with Graves' ophthalmopathy and 57 with stable Graves' hyperthyroidism, was used to find distinguishing TCR V-J signatures. Paper-wide results and their limitations: In validation, the model predicted progression to ophthalmopathy a median of roughly six months before onset, with roughly 71% sensitivity and 72.22% specificity. Sample size was not statistically predetermined, and blinding of investigators to group allocation was not performed. Most expanded thyroid clonotypes (frequency above 0.001) were also detected in blood, a finding suggesting that blood repertoires may reflect thyroid immune responses. Ophthalmopathy was separated from stable hyperthyroidism by a 13 V-J signature model, with around 90% sensitivity and roughly 81% specificity obtained in cross-validation and 80%/75% obtained in testing.

Ophthalmopathy patients had moderately to severely active disease, with a Clinical Activity Score of 3 or more, a NOSPECS grade of 4 or more, and a disease duration of less than 3 months. Exclusion was applied to patients with uncontrolled infections, other autoimmune diseases, pregnancy or lactation. Diagnoses relied on clinical symptoms, serum thyroxine and TRAb, thyroid ultrasound and orbital computed tomography. PBMCs were separated from under 11 ml of fresh peripheral blood using Ficoll-Paque density gradient centrifugation. Trizol reagent was used to extract total RNA, and RNA quality was then checked on an Agilent 2100 Bioanalyzer. To note about this clonotype: What antigen it recognizes has not been identified. No base-level quality is on record; no much larger clone is a single base apart.

The germline V gene supplies CDR1 LGHNA and CDR2 YSLEER. There are 13 amino acids in the CDR3, from cysteine to phenylalanine inclusive. CDR3 DNA is the only sequence kept; it has 39 bases, read in frame from the first base. At the junction V is shortened by 0 bases and J by 7 bases, with 9 bases in between. Amplification of TCR beta CDR3 regions was carried out from RNA transcripts. The TCR CDR3 was subjected to a first round of RT-PCR using the HTBI primer set and the Qiagen OneStep RT-PCR kit. Libraries were constructed in a second round of multiplex PCR, after which size selection and purification were carried out. Sequencing of the libraries was done on an Illumina HiSeq2000 using paired-end 100 bp reads. The authors' analysis ran thus. SOAPnuke was used to process the raw data, throwing out any read that contained adapters or uncalled bases, had a mean Phred below 15, or lacked an exact constant-primer or identifier match. COPE v1.2.5 was used to merge high-quality paired reads, and clonotypes were defined as unique nucleotide sequences. Clonotypes were aligned to IMGT TRBV, TRBD and TRBJ reference segments using MiTCR v1.1. Only V-J combinations with frequency above 0.0001, covering about 99% of repertoires, were analysed. The TCS score was defined as F50 (clonal expansion) divided by E x V (chaos), with BLOSUM62-based TCRdist calculated between CDR3 peptides within each V-J. Welch's t-statistics and random forest reduced fewer than 600 V-J features to 13, which were used in a naive Bayes classifier (R e1071). Using fastp at Q25 and MiXCR, TCRdb reprocessed the public reads and kept productive beta chains. Rows merge per CDR3 protein into single entries with the most common DNA and genes. It is TCRdb's table, rather than the study itself, that gives the V and J calls and clone size. For this sample there are 500,000 or so distinct CDR3 sequences; around 15% appear just once. The ten largest clones add up to 29% of the sample.

This chain joins TRBV4-3 to TRBJ1-1; too little of a D gene remains to name it. The sample comprised blood. This clonotype was obtained from a woman aged 25 to 39 with Graves' ophthalmopathy. Here is the DNA: TGCGCCAGCAGCCAAGATTCGCAGTATGAAGCTTTCTTT. Its protein is CASSQDSQYEAFF.